The 18 T cell receptor beta chains given below trace back to one sample, sequenced in a study of blood T cell repertoires in COVID-19 (dated by TCRdb to 2020 to 2022). Libraries were constructed by the immunoSEQ multiplex PCR assay. What TCRdb holds here is the immuneACCESS table cut down to in-frame rearrangements. Part of the clones is not present; checked against another copy, under half of the missing clones reflect an unresolved V gene, and the others are unexplained. The table for this sample lists about 480,000 clones; approximately 88% of them were counted only once. The leading ten clones occupy around an eighth of the sample. The sample consisted of peripheral blood. These receptors were collected from a woman between 50 and 59 years old with COVID-19, enrolled during active disease.

In regard to this clone: Other DNA variants within this sample encode the same CDR3. The chain carries TRBV18 and TRBJ1-1, with D maybe TRBD1 (5 bases). From germline, CDR1 is KGHSH and CDR2 LQKENI. V was pared by 2 bases and J by 1 base, with 14 bases between. The CDR3 has 16 amino acids. The CDR3 sequence is CASSPSLGRGNTEAFF. In nucleotides, the CDR3 is TGTGCCAGCTCACCATCCCTGGGGCGAGGGAACACTGAAGCTTTCTTT. The full variable domain, with the rest looked up from reference TRBV18 and TRBJ1-1, is NAGVMQNPRHLVRRRGQEARLRCSPMKGHSHVYWYRQLPEEGLKFMVYLQKENIIDESGMPKERFSAEFPKEGPSILRIQQVVRGDSAAYFCASSPSLGRGNTEAFFGQGTRLTVV.

The rearrangement joins TRBV5-1 to TRBJ2-7, with D hard to call. This CDR3 spans 14 amino acids. V gave up 0 bases and J gave up 3 bases, with 10 bases separating them. Germline CDR1 SGHRS, CDR2 YFSETQ. CDR3 protein: CASSLDQVRYEQYF. CDR3 DNA: TGCGCCAGCAGCTTGGACCAGGTACGCTACGAGCAGTACTTC.

V usage is TRBV7-8 and J usage is TRBJ1-2; 10 bases agree with TRBD1. Trimming at V came to 2 bases and at J to 8 bases, leaving 5 bases not matched to a gene. Germline CDR1 and CDR2: SGHVS and FQNEAQ. The CDR3 is 14 residues long. The CDR3 nucleotides are TGTGCCAGCAGCTTACTCGGGACAGGGGAAGGCTACACCTTC. It encodes CASSLLGTGEGYTF.

This clone was recorded a few times. CDR3 nucleotide sequence: TGCGCCAGCATGGACACCTCTAACTATGGCTACACCTTC. Translating it yields CASMDTSNYGYTF. The chain carries TRBV10-2 and TRBJ1-2; maybe TRBD1 (5 bases). The CDR3 consists of 13 residues. CDR1 WSHSY and CDR2 SAAADI come from the germline V gene. Trimming stripped 7 bases from V and 0 bases from J, with 9 bases between.

This CDR3 is CAAAPRLAGLETQYF. The CDR3 DNA reads TGTGCGGCGGCACCCAGACTAGCGGGGTTAGAGACCCAGTACTTC. The V and J genes are TRBV27 and TRBJ2-5; 11 bases map to TRBD2. There are 15 residues in the CDR3. Germline lookup yields CDR1 MNHEY and CDR2 SMNVEV (reference sequence).

The chain employs TRBV5-6 and TRBJ2-3; a possible D gene is TRBD1 (6 bases). V was trimmed by 2 bases and J by 4 bases, leaving 11 bases between them. This CDR3 comprises 14 residues. The germline V gene encodes CDR1 SGHDT and CDR2 YYEEEE. CDR3 loop: CASSLRTASDTQYF. The CDR3 DNA reads TGTGCCAGCAGCTTACGGACAGCTTCAGATACGCAGTATTTT.

Here the CDR3 DNA reads TGTGCCAGCAGCCGGGGGACTAGCGGGGGGTCAAGCACAGATACGCAGTATTTT. Protein sequence: CASSRGTSGGSSTDTQYF. The rearrangement links TRBV7-9 to TRBJ2-3; 15 bases align to TRBD2. Germline CDR1 and CDR2: SEHNR and FQNEAQ (reference sequence). The junction had 6 bases not matched to a gene; V was cut back by 5 bases and J by 0 bases. This CDR3 comprises 18 residues.

Comments on this clone: At the DNA level, this CDR3 is encoded by other sequences in the same sample as well. V and J are TRBV3-1 (or the pseudogene TRBV3-2) and TRBJ2-7, with D uncertain. Germline loops: CDR1 LGHDT, CDR2 YNNKEL (reference sequence). The germline V and J ends were trimmed by 0 bases and 3 bases, with 9 bases remaining between them. The CDR3 sequence is 14 residues long. The CDR3 loop is CASSQDPSSYEQYF. The CDR3 bases are TGTGCCAGCAGCCAAGATCCGTCCAGCTACGAGCAGTACTTC.

The chain links TRBV7-3 to TRBJ2-2, with 9 bases lining up with TRBD1. The J segment lost 5 bases and the V segment lost 4 bases, leaving 5 bases of the junction unmatched. CDR3 length equals 15 residues. Germline CDR1 is SGHTA and CDR2 is FQGTGA. CDR3 nucleotide sequence: TGTGCCAGCAGCTCTACGACAGGGGGAACCGGGGAGCTGTTTTTT. This encodes CASSSTTGGTGELFF.

This sequence joins TRBV30 and TRBJ2-7; 9 bases match TRBD1. V lost 2 bases to trimming and J lost 7 bases; unmatched junction nucleotides: 9. Germline CDR1 reads GTSNPN; CDR2 reads SVGIG (reference sequence). This CDR3 is 14 amino acids long. The CDR3 region is CAWSTTGGAGEQYF. The CDR3 DNA follows: TGTGCCTGGAGTACGACAGGGGGTGCGGGGGAGCAGTACTTC.

The chain uses TRBV2 and TRBJ1-5; TRBD1 is a possible D gene (5 bases). CDR1 SNHLY and CDR2 FYNNEI come from the germline V gene. The CDR3 length is 15 residues. Trimming cost V 3 bases and J 6 bases, with 15 bases left between them. The CDR3 sequence is CASSESGGGIQPQHF. CDR3 DNA: TGTGCCAGCAGTGAGTCGGGGGGAGGGATTCAGCCCCAGCATTTT.

The V gene is TRBV28, the J gene TRBJ2-1; 9 bases are a match to TRBD2. The CDR3 extends over 15 amino acids. V gave up 2 bases and J gave up 7 bases; unmatched junction bases: 6. Germline values: CDR1 MDHEN, CDR2 SYDVKM. As DNA, the CDR3 is TGTGCCAGCAGTTTAAGAGCGGGGGGTTGGAATGAGCAGTTCTTC. This codes for CASSLRAGGWNEQFF.

This chain connects TRBV28 to TRBJ1-1; 7 positions match TRBD1. Per the germline V gene, CDR1 is MDHEN and CDR2 is SYDVKM. J lost 4 bases, V lost 6 bases, and 8 bases had no gene match. This CDR3 is 14 amino acids long. CDR3 in amino acids: CASRAGTAFTEAFF. CDR3 DNA: TGTGCCAGCAGGGCCGGGACAGCGTTCACTGAAGCTTTCTTT.

For the CDR3, the DNA is TGTGCCAGCAGTTTGTTTAGCGGGGGGGACTCGATCCCCAATGAGCAGTTCTTC. It codes for CASSLFSGGDSIPNEQFF. The chain combines TRBV27 with TRBJ2-1; 11 bases fit TRBD2. This CDR3 has 18 amino acids. The germline V gene encodes CDR1 MNHEY and CDR2 SMNVEV (reference sequence). Trimming cost V 3 bases and J 6 bases; bases outside gene matches: 13.

The chain recombines TRBV7-9 with TRBJ1-2; 9 bases agree with TRBD1. Germline-derived CDR1 and CDR2 are SEHNR and FQNEAQ (reference sequence). The CDR3 spans 13 residues. V was clipped by 5 bases and J by 10 bases; unmatched bases: 8. The CDR3: CASSAPGQGFYTF. The CDR3 nucleotides are TGTGCCAGCAGCGCCCCGGGACAGGGTTTCTACACCTTC.

In this sample, this clone turned up a few times. The V gene is TRBV2, the J gene TRBJ1-6; 8 bases fit TRBD1. Germline CDR1 and CDR2: SNHLY and FYNNEI. CDR3 length: 18 amino acids. V dropped 7 bases and J dropped 1; count of bases not matched to a gene: 12. The CDR3 nucleotides are TGTGCCAGCAAAGGGACAGGCGGATATTATTCCTATAATTCACCCCTCCACTTT. This encodes CASKGTGGYYSYNSPLHF.

The chain employs TRBV5-5 and TRBJ2-2, with 10 nucleotides matching TRBD1. After removal of 1 base from V and 8 bases from J, the junction contained 2 bases not matched to a gene. CDR1 and CDR2 (germline): SGHKS, YYEKEE (reference sequence). This CDR3 has 14 amino acids. CDR3 sequence reads: CASSLWDRGGELFF. The CDR3 nucleotides are TGTGCCAGCAGCTTGTGGGACAGGGGTGGGGAGCTGTTTTTT. Drawing the rest from reference TRBV5-5 and TRBJ2-2, the complete variable domain is DAGVTQSPTHLIKTRGQQVTLRCSPISGHKSVSWYQQVLGQGPQFIFQYYEKEERGRGNFPDRFSARQFPNYSSELNVNALLLGDSALYLCASSLWDRGGELFFGEGSRLTVL.

In its sample, this clone was seen a few times. The chain combines TRBV6-5 with TRBJ2-2; possible D gene TRBD2, 6 bases. Trimming removed 8 bases at V and 6 bases at J, with 16 bases between. This CDR3 comprises 14 residues. Germline V gene sequence: CDR1 MNHEY, CDR2 SVGAGI. This chain's CDR3 is CASGETRRAGELFF. The CDR3 DNA follows: TGTGCCAGCGGAGAGACTAGGCGGGCCGGGGAGCTGTTTTTT.